The 17 T cell receptor beta chains listed next were all sequenced from one sample in a study of blood T cell repertoires in COVID-19. Only in-frame clones appear in the TCRdb table, and some are missing; sequencing was by immunoSEQ multiplex PCR. The data contain 230,000 or so clones, roughly four fifths of them singletons. Material: peripheral blood. Source of these receptors: an elderly woman with COVID-19, enrolled during active disease.

This clone was seen more than once but under ten times. The rearrangement links TRBV18 to TRBJ1-1; possible D gene TRBD1, 6 bases. The CDR3 is 13 amino acids. V lost 1 base and J 8 bases, leaving 11 bases between the germline ends. Germline loops: CDR1 KGHSH, CDR2 LQKENI. The CDR3 loop reads CASSPLYREEAFF. The CDR3 DNA follows: TGTGCCAGCTCACCACTCTACAGGGAGGAAGCTTTCTTT. The complete variable domain, with remaining parts taken from reference TRBV18 and TRBJ1-1, reads NAGVMQNPRHLVRRRGQEARLRCSPMKGHSHVYWYRQLPEEGLKFMVYLQKENIIDESGMPKERFSAEFPKEGPSILRIQQVVRGDSAAYFCASSPLYREEAFFGQGTRLTVV.

The table lists this clone with a count of one. This chain connects TRBV2 to TRBJ2-7; TRBD1 is a possible D gene (6 bases). The V end lost 6 bases, the J end lost 9 bases, and 24 bases lay between the germline ends. The germline V gene has CDR1 SNHLY and CDR2 FYNNEI. The CDR3 has 15 amino acids. This chain's CDR3 is CASRAPQGIRSAQYF. The CDR3 nucleotides are TGTGCCAGCAGAGCCCCACAGGGTATAAGGAGCGCGCAGTACTTC.

Comment on this clone: Since a much larger clone is just one base distant, this may be a read error. V and J are TRBV5-1 and TRBJ2-7; D is perhaps TRBD1 (5 bases). CDR3 length equals 15 residues. Germline V CDR1 and CDR2: SGHRS, YFSETQ. The CDR3 loop reads CTSSLNQGETYEQYF. CDR3 DNA: TGCACCAGCAGTCTGAATCAGGGCGAAACCTACGAGCAGTACTTC.

V is TRBV28 and J is TRBJ1-3; TRBD1 is a possible D gene (6 bases). Germline loops: CDR1 MDHEN, CDR2 SYDVKM. V was shortened by 2 bases and J by 2 bases, with 13 bases between the two germline ends. This CDR3 contains 16 residues. In DNA form, the CDR3 reads TGTGCCAGCAGTTTACTGATTGGGGGCGCTGGAAACACCATATATTTT. It is translated as CASSLLIGGAGNTIYF. Looking up the rest from reference TRBV28 and TRBJ1-3 gives the full variable domain: DVKVTQSSRYLVKRTGEKVFLECVQDMDHENMFWYRQDPGLGLRLIYFSYDVKMKEKGDIPEGYSVSREKKERFSLILESASTNQTSMYLCASSLLIGGAGNTIYFGEGSWLTVV.

The table lists this clone with a count of one. The chain joins TRBV5-1 to TRBJ1-6, with D perhaps matching TRBD1 (6 bases). CDR1 is SGHRS, CDR2 YFSETQ, per germline. This CDR3 spans 16 amino acids. Deletions cut 3 bases from V and 3 bases from J, with 13 bases between. The CDR3 sequence: CASSSQGIGYNSPLHF. DNA for the CDR3: TGCGCCAGCAGCTCACAGGGAATTGGCTATAATTCACCCCTCCACTTT.

Only a few counts were recorded for this clone. The chain carries TRBV6-5 and TRBJ2-7, with 10 bases aligning to TRBD1. The CDR3 covers 15 residues. Germline trimming cut 7 bases from V and 6 bases from J; bases unmatched to any gene: 12. Germline loops: CDR1 MNHEY, CDR2 SVGAGI. As DNA, the CDR3 is TGTGCCAGCACAACCGGGGACAGGGGTTATGTCGAGCAGTACTTC. The encoded protein is CASTTGDRGYVEQYF.

The chain couples TRBV11-2 to TRBJ1-2, with 8 bases fitting TRBD1. The CDR3 runs to 17 residues. With V trimmed by 5 bases and J by 2 bases, 13 bases remained unmatched. The germline V gene has CDR1 SGHAT and CDR2 FQNNGV. The CDR3 protein is CASSTLTGVNLNYGYTF. CDR3 nucleotides: TGTGCCAGCAGCACTTTGACAGGGGTGAACCTGAACTATGGCTACACCTTC.

The rearrangement joins TRBV20-1 to TRBJ1-6, with D uncertain. Trimming stripped 3 bases from V and 1 base from J, with 7 bases between. Germline values: CDR1 DFQATT, CDR2 SNEGSKA (reference sequence). CDR3 length: 14 residues. CDR3 residues: CSASAQSYNSPLHF. The CDR3 nucleotides are TGCAGTGCTAGTGCTCAGTCCTATAATTCACCCCTCCACTTT.

The chain carries TRBV29-1 and TRBJ1-3; D not resolved. The CDR3 sequence is 12 residues long. The V end was cut by 1 base, the J end by 7 bases, with 8 bases between. Per germline, CDR1 SQVTM and CDR2 ANQGSEA. The CDR3 DNA is TGCAGCGTTGAAGTCCCTCCGAACACCATATATTTT. This sequence encodes CSVEVPPNTIYF.

The chain is built from TRBV5-1 and TRBJ2-2, with 9 bases lining up with TRBD2. The CDR3 loop spans 14 amino acids. With V trimmed by 2 bases and J by 8 bases, 4 bases remained unmatched. Germline V gene data show CDR1 as SGHRS and CDR2 as YFSETQ. CDR3 in DNA: TGCGCCAGCAGCTTAGTTAGCGGGAGTGGGGAGCTGTTTTTT. Protein product: CASSLVSGSGELFF.

The J gene is TRBJ2-3, the V gene TRBV9, with TRBD2 identical over 10 bases. CDR1 is SGDLS and CDR2 is YYNGEE in the germline V gene. V lost 5 bases, J lost 2 bases, and 5 bases stayed unmatched. The CDR3 covers 15 residues. CDR3 sequence (DNA): TGTGCCAGCAGACGGACTAGCGGATACACAGATACGCAGTATTTT. Translation gives CASRRTSGYTDTQYF.

There are a few counts of this clone. This sequence joins TRBV10-3 and TRBJ1-4; D not certain. The V and J ends lost 0 bases and 8 bases respectively, with 4 bases between them. This CDR3 contains 12 residues. Germline CDR1 is ENHRY and CDR2 is SYGVKD. CDR3 protein: CAISESEEKLFF. The DNA of the CDR3 is TGTGCCATCAGTGAGTCGGAGGAAAAACTGTTTTTT.

This clone has more than one count but fewer than ten. The rearrangement joins TRBV7-2 to TRBJ2-1, with a weak D call TRBD1 (5 bases). CDR1 is SGHTA and CDR2 is FQGNSA in the germline V gene. The V end lost 2 bases, the J end lost 7 bases, and 18 bases lay between the germline ends. The CDR3 spans 16 residues. Here the CDR3 DNA reads TGTGCCAGCAGCTTAACAGGATGGCAGGGAAAGAATGAGCAGTTCTTC. Translated: CASSLTGWQGKNEQFF. The complete variable domain, with remaining parts taken from reference TRBV7-2 and TRBJ2-1, reads GAGVSQSPSNKVTEKGKDVELRCDPISGHTALYWYRQSLGQGLEFLIYFQGNSAPDKSGLPSDRFSAERTGGSVSTLTIQRTQQEDSAVYLCASSLTGWQGKNEQFFGPGTRLTVL.

The V gene is TRBV30, the J gene TRBJ1-1; no firm D call. Deletions cut 2 bases from V and 4 bases from J, with 11 bases between. Germline V lookup: CDR1 GTSNPN, CDR2 SVGIG (reference sequence). This CDR3 spans 13 amino acids. DNA of the CDR3: TGTGCCTGGAGTAGGCCAAGCGGCACTGAAGCTTTCTTT. Amino acid sequence: CAWSRPSGTEAFF.

The gene calls are TRBV4-2 and TRBJ2-7, with unresolved D. The CDR3 spans 11 residues. Looked up from germline, CDR1 is LGHNA and CDR2 is YNFKEQ. Trimming removed 3 bases from V and 4 bases from J, with 4 bases in between. As DNA, the CDR3 is TGTGCCAGCAGCCAGGCATACGAGCAGTACTTC. Translating gives CASSQAYEQYF.

The sample holds a few counts of this clone. V usage is TRBV10-3 and J usage is TRBJ1-1; TRBD1 agrees at 10 bases. After removal of 6 bases from V and 3 bases from J, the junction contained 4 bases not matched to a gene. Germline V gene sequence: CDR1 ENHRY, CDR2 SYGVKD. The CDR3 runs 14 residues. Here the CDR3 reads CAISRQGADTEAFF. In nucleotides, the CDR3 is TGTGCCATCAGCAGACAGGGGGCGGACACTGAAGCTTTCTTT.

This sequence joins TRBV30 and TRBJ1-1; D possibly corresponds to TRBD1 (6 bases). From germline, CDR1 is GTSNPN and CDR2 SVGIG (reference sequence). Trimming took 3 bases from V and 10 from J, leaving 9 bases between them. The CDR3 sequence is 10 residues long. The CDR3 is CAWSRDIAFF. CDR3 DNA: TGTGCCTGGAGCCGGGACATAGCTTTCTTT.